This is a list of T cell receptor beta chains from one sample in a study of blood T cell repertoires in COVID-19. TCRdb keeps only in-frame clones here, not all; method: immunoSEQ multiplex PCR. The repertoire includes nearly 200,000 clones, around 84% of them detected once, and less than 20% sits in the top ten. The sequenced sample was peripheral blood. Every receptor here comes from a human donor in a cohort sampled during active COVID-19. Each CDR3 is given with its conserved first and last residue. The order of the fields is D gene, clone size, J gene, V gene, CDR3 DNA, CDR3 protein. A D gene is named only where the DNA matches it firmly. Rows may omit the clone size; those that give it use once, few, many or a size class.

d_call: .
clone_size: .
j_call: TRBJ1-5
v_call: TRBV5-1
cdr3_nt: TGCGCCAGCAGCTTGGACACCAATCAGCCCCAGCATTTT
cdr3_aa: CASSLDTNQPQHF

d_call: .
clone_size: .
j_call: TRBJ1-4
v_call: TRBV10-3
cdr3_nt: TGTGCCATCAGCCCGGTTTCGCGTGAAAAACTGTTTTTT
cdr3_aa: CAISPVSREKLFF

d_call: .
clone_size: .
j_call: TRBJ1-5
v_call: TRBV30
cdr3_nt: TGTGCCTGGAGTACTGGACAGTTACAGAATCAGCCCCAGCATTTT
cdr3_aa: CAWSTGQLQNQPQHF

d_call: .
clone_size: once
j_call: TRBJ1-2
v_call: TRBV7-9
cdr3_nt: TGTGCCAGCAGCAAACCCCAGGACTTGGCGGGTTATGGCTACACCTTC
cdr3_aa: CASSKPQDLAGYGYTF

d_call: TRBD1
clone_size: once
j_call: TRBJ2-1
v_call: TRBV3-1/TRBV3-2
cdr3_nt: TGTGCCAGCAGTACAACGGACAGGTCCTACAATGAGCAGTTCTTC
cdr3_aa: CASSTTDRSYNEQFF

d_call: .
clone_size: .
j_call: TRBJ2-5
v_call: TRBV5-6
cdr3_nt: TGTGCCAGCAGCACAACAGGAGGGCGACAAGAGACCCAGTACTTC
cdr3_aa: CASSTTGGRQETQYF

d_call: TRBD2
clone_size: few
j_call: TRBJ2-2
v_call: TRBV11-3
cdr3_nt: TGTGCCAGCAGCACCAACCTAGCGGCCGGGGAGCTGTTTTTT
cdr3_aa: CASSTNLAAGELFF

d_call: TRBD1
clone_size: .
j_call: TRBJ1-1
v_call: TRBV28
cdr3_nt: TGTGCCAGCAGTCCCTCCCGACAGGGTGTTATGAACACTGAAGCTTTCTTT
cdr3_aa: CASSPSRQGVMNTEAFF

d_call: .
clone_size: .
j_call: TRBJ2-1
v_call: TRBV4-2
cdr3_nt: TGTGCCAGCAGCCAGGAGATTAGCGGCTCCTACAATGAGCAGTTCTTC
cdr3_aa: CASSQEISGSYNEQFF

d_call: .
clone_size: .
j_call: TRBJ2-2
v_call: TRBV5-1
cdr3_nt: TGCGCCACTAAGAGAACCCAGGGAGGTTCGGCCGGGGAGCTGTTTTTT
cdr3_aa: CATKRTQGGSAGELFF

d_call: .
clone_size: .
j_call: TRBJ2-7
v_call: TRBV19
cdr3_nt: TGTGCCAGTAGTAATCGGGGTTTAGACTACGAGCAGTACTTC
cdr3_aa: CASSNRGLDYEQYF

d_call: TRBD2
clone_size: .
j_call: TRBJ2-7
v_call: TRBV25-1
cdr3_nt: TGTGCCAGCAGTGGGACTAGACCTTCCTACGAGCAGTACTTC
cdr3_aa: CASSGTRPSYEQYF